One and the same sample provided the 12 T cell receptor beta chains below, sequenced in a study of human T cells and chemical hapten exposure listed by TCRdb under 2021. The library relied on RACE. TCRdb names NextSeq 500 as the instrument used. TCRdb reanalyzed the raw reads on its own, using fastp at Q25 for trimming and MiXCR for clone calling, and kept in-frame beta chains. Every entry covers one CDR3 protein and lists the most common genes and DNA from its rows. Recorded for this sample are roughly 380,000 distinct CDR3 sequences; about 6.3% of them occurred a single time. The leading ten clones occupy around 5.8% of the sample. In the paper's terms, the time point label means: patch test 2, 6 weeks after DPC sensitization. The treatment or condition label, as the study defines it: therapeutic diphenylcyclopropenone sensitization with weekly scalp DPC. The sequencing used whole blood, collected in connection with sensitization to the hapten diphenylcyclopropenone (DPC). The receptors come from a woman under 30 with alopecia areata. Some clones in this sample may be carry-over from other donors' samples.

V is TRBV6-5 and J is TRBJ1-2; possible D gene TRBD1, 5 bases. The CDR3 has 16 residues. The V gene lost 0 bases and the J gene lost 5 bases, with 16 bases spanning the gap. Germline assignment: CDR1 MNHEY and CDR2 SVGAGI. The CDR3 loop is CASSYSMLRGPYGYTF. In DNA, the CDR3 is TGTGCCAGCAGTTACTCGATGTTAAGGGGACCTTATGGCTACACCTTC.

At least ten counts were recorded for this clonotype. The CDR3 nucleotides are TGTGCCAGCGCTCCCAACCCATCTGCGGCCCAGCATTTT. Protein: CASAPNPSAAQHF. The genes are TRBV6-5 and TRBJ1-5; no clear D gene. V was clipped by 8 bases and J by 11 bases, with 19 bases between them. Germline values: CDR1 MNHEY, CDR2 SVGAGI. The CDR3 loop spans 13 amino acids.

This clonotype was picked up many times. J is TRBJ1-1 and V is TRBV2, with TRBD1 as a possible D gene (6 bases). The CDR3 consists of 14 residues. Between the trimmed V and J ends, which lost 6 bases and 7 bases, there was a span of 18 bases. Germline CDR1 and CDR2: SNHLY and FYNNEI. This chain's CDR3 is CASSTRDKVVEAFF. The CDR3 region has the DNA TGTGCCAGCAGCACCCGGGACAAGGTCGTTGAAGCTTTCTTT.

This clonotype was counted ten times or more. The chain uses TRBV4-3 and TRBJ1-5; D is unclear. Deletions cut 5 bases from V and 2 bases from J, with 13 bases between. The germline V gene encodes CDR1 LGHNA and CDR2 YSLEER. The CDR3 is 15 amino acids. CDR3 sequence: CASSSQVFGNQPQHF. Written as DNA, the CDR3 is TGCGCCAGCAGCTCCCAGGTATTCGGCAATCAGCCCCAGCATTTT.

This clonotype appeared many times. The chain carries TRBV9 and TRBJ2-7; 9 bases match TRBD1. The CDR3 length is 15 residues. Per germline, CDR1 SGDLS and CDR2 YYNGEE. V dropped 0 bases and J dropped 2; count of bases not matched to a gene: 3. The CDR3 coding sequence is TGTGCCAGCAGCGTAGGGACAGGGGTAGCCTACGAGCAGTACTTC. The encoded protein is CASSVGTGVAYEQYF.

This clonotype was counted ten times or more. For the CDR3, the DNA is TGTGCCACCAGCAGACGTTCGACTGCGGGAAGATACAATGAGCAGTTCTTC. This sequence encodes CATSRRSTAGRYNEQFF. The chain employs TRBV15 and TRBJ2-1; TRBD2 might be the D (6 bases). Trimming removed 2 bases at V and 4 bases at J, with 18 bases between. CDR1 is LNHNV and CDR2 is YYDKDF in the germline V gene (reference sequence). CDR3 length: 17 amino acids.

This clonotype has a count of ten or more. This chain links TRBV12-3 or TRBV12-4 with TRBJ1-1; D unresolved. The CDR3 is 12 amino acids. V lost 7 bases and J 6 bases, leaving 12 bases between the germline ends. The CDR3 sequence: CASTVVPAEAFF. CDR3 DNA sequence: TGTGCCAGCACCGTCGTTCCCGCTGAAGCTTTCTTT.

The chain is built from TRBV5-1 and TRBJ2-5; D may be TRBD1 or TRBD2 (7 bases each). The CDR3 runs 14 residues. Trimming shortened V by 4 bases and J by 4 bases, and 14 bases separated the two germline ends. Germline V gene lookup returns CDR1 SGHRS and CDR2 YFSETQ. The CDR3 sequence is CASSVTGEGETQYF. Here the CDR3 DNA reads TGCGCCAGCAGCGTCACAGGGGAGGGAGAGACCCAGTACTTC.

This clonotype has a count of ten or more. The V call is TRBV6-1, the J call TRBJ1-6; no definite D call. The CDR3 spans 15 residues. Germline lookup yields CDR1 MNHNS and CDR2 SASEGT. V lost 7 bases and J 6 bases, leaving 16 bases between the germline ends. The CDR3 protein is CASIEGWDLNSPLHF. In nucleotides, the CDR3 is TGTGCCAGCATCGAGGGCTGGGATCTTAATTCACCCCTCCACTTT.

This clonotype was seen a few times. This rearrangement joins TRBV7-9 to TRBJ2-5; the D gene could be TRBD1 or TRBD2 (6 bases each). Trimming shortened V by 2 bases and J by 1 base, and 8 bases separated the two germline ends. The CDR3 is 14 amino acids. Germline V gives CDR1 SEHNR, CDR2 FQNEAQ (reference sequence). The CDR3 spells CASSLRGAQETQYF. The CDR3 DNA reads TGTGCCAGCAGCTTAAGGGGGGCCCAAGAGACCCAGTACTTC.

This chain joins TRBV12-3 or TRBV12-4 and TRBJ2-3; TRBD1 aligns across 9 bases. V lost 5 bases and J lost 5; bases outside the gene matches: 14. The CDR3 is made up of 17 amino acids. CDR3 amino acids: CASSDYPGDRVGDTQYF. The CDR3 DNA sequence: TGTGCCAGCAGTGACTACCCGGGGGACAGGGTTGGAGATACGCAGTATTTT.

This clonotype was detected only a few times. The chain combines TRBV5-1 with TRBJ1-2; TRBD1 is a possible D gene (5 bases). Trimming removed 0 bases at V and 1 base at J, with 13 bases between. The CDR3 loop spans 16 amino acids. Germline CDR1 reads SGHRS; CDR2 reads YFSETQ. CDR3: CASSLAEGAFNYGYTF. The CDR3 nucleotides read TGCGCCAGCAGCTTGGCCGAAGGGGCCTTTAACTATGGCTACACCTTC.